Presented here are 3 T cell receptor beta chains from one specimen sequenced in a study of T-cell memory formation after mild COVID-19 (dated by TCRdb to about 2021). The method was 5' RACE. Sequencing was performed on an Illumina NovaSeq 6000. The raw public data were reprocessed by TCRdb itself: fastp quality trimming at Q25, MiXCR clonotype calling, in-frame beta chains only. Each record represents a unique CDR3 protein, reported with the most common genes and DNA among its rows. This sample comprises under 300,000 distinct CDR3 sequences, about 15% of them detected only once. The leading ten clones occupy approximately 3.5% of the sample. Sample: PBMCs or a T cell subset sorted from them (not recorded which). The receptors originated from a man between 18 and 35 years old who had mild COVID-19 (a few samples of this study predate the infection). The sample titles of this study are shuffled in the database, so cell type and time point are left out; the donor was told from shared clones.

This clonotype was counted only a few times. The rearrangement joins TRBV7-2 to TRBJ2-5; the D is unclear. The CDR3 is 13 amino acids. Trimming left V 4 bases short and J 1 base short, with 7 bases between. Germline CDR1 and CDR2: SGHTA and FQGNSA. CDR3 DNA: TGTGCCAGCAGCTCAGAACTCCAAGAGACCCAGTACTTC. Its protein product is CASSSELQETQYF.

The chain recombines TRBV4-2 with TRBJ1-1; TRBD1 agrees at 9 bases. Germline V gene data show CDR1 as LGHNA and CDR2 as YNFKEQ. V dropped 0 bases and J dropped 4; count of bases not matched to a gene: 6. This CDR3 has 16 residues. This CDR3 reads CASSQDRRQGVTEAFF. For the CDR3, the DNA is TGTGCCAGCAGCCAAGATCGGAGACAGGGGGTCACTGAAGCTTTCTTT.

J is TRBJ2-3 and V is TRBV20-1; D is perhaps TRBD2 (5 bases). Trimming took 0 bases from V and 0 from J, leaving 7 bases between them. Germline CDR1 is DFQATT and CDR2 is SNEGSKA (reference sequence). The CDR3 is 14 amino acids. The CDR3 region has the DNA TGCAGTGCTAGAGATGGCGGGAGCACAGATACGCAGTATTTT. Protein product: CSARDGGSTDTQYF.